Listed below are T cell receptor beta chains from one sample, sequenced in a study of T cell responses to AZD1222 COVID-19 vaccine. TCRdb keeps only in-frame clones here, not all; method: immunoSEQ multiplex PCR. Of some 120,000 clones listed, about nine tenths are singletons. The sample in question was peripheral blood, obtained on day 0 of MenACWY control vaccination. The receptor set was obtained from an adult in good health. The CDR3 runs from the conserved cysteine through the conserved F or W. The order of the fields is J gene, CDR3 length, V gene, CDR3 protein.

j_call: TRBJ1-5; cdr3_length: 15; v_call: TRBV28; cdr3_aa: CASSPGQGINQPQHF
j_call: TRBJ2-7; cdr3_length: 16; v_call: TRBV4-2; cdr3_aa: CASSQETSGAPYEQYF
j_call: TRBJ1-4; cdr3_length: 15; v_call: TRBV28; cdr3_aa: CATHGGRGTNEKLFF
j_call: TRBJ1-5; cdr3_length: 13; v_call: TRBV18; cdr3_aa: CASSPTGQGPQHF
j_call: TRBJ1-1; cdr3_length: 18; v_call: TRBV5-1; cdr3_aa: CASSQGQAKGAPNTEAFF
j_call: TRBJ1-2; cdr3_length: 13; v_call: TRBV30; cdr3_aa: CAWSTRQYYGYTF
j_call: TRBJ2-7; cdr3_length: 15; v_call: TRBV28; cdr3_aa: CASSSTGGLRYEQYF
j_call: TRBJ2-7; cdr3_length: 13; v_call: TRBV12-3/TRBV12-4; cdr3_aa: CASSFGQTYEQYF
j_call: TRBJ1-6; cdr3_length: 16; v_call: TRBV5-1; cdr3_aa: CASSLVSVGMNSPLHF
j_call: TRBJ1-6; cdr3_length: 15; v_call: TRBV7-6; cdr3_aa: CASSPSTGYNSPLHF
j_call: TRBJ1-1; cdr3_length: 17; v_call: TRBV18; cdr3_aa: CASSPFSDRRLNTEAFF
j_call: TRBJ1-1; cdr3_length: 17; v_call: TRBV5-6; cdr3_aa: CASSTRGRGLSGTEAFF
j_call: TRBJ2-5; cdr3_length: 16; v_call: TRBV19; cdr3_aa: CASSTLTTIPRETQYF
j_call: TRBJ2-5; cdr3_length: 17; v_call: TRBV18; cdr3_aa: CASSPRLAGGQQETQYF
j_call: TRBJ1-4; cdr3_length: 13; v_call: TRBV18; cdr3_aa: CASSARTNEKLFF
j_call: TRBJ2-3; cdr3_length: 13; v_call: TRBV30; cdr3_aa: CAWSVPPPDTQYF
j_call: TRBJ1-4; cdr3_length: 15; v_call: TRBV10-1; cdr3_aa: CASSPLTGPNEKLFF
j_call: TRBJ1-6; cdr3_length: 16; v_call: TRBV27; cdr3_aa: CASRLWGHSYNSPLHF
j_call: TRBJ2-2; cdr3_length: 16; v_call: TRBV28; cdr3_aa: CASSLLPSGSGGELFF
j_call: TRBJ1-1; cdr3_length: 12; v_call: TRBV19; cdr3_aa: CASRLGNTEAFF
j_call: TRBJ2-3; cdr3_length: 16; v_call: TRBV23-1; cdr3_aa: CASSQHARGHSDTQYF
j_call: TRBJ1-4; cdr3_length: 17; v_call: TRBV7-9; cdr3_aa: CASRKSGRGTIGEKLFF
j_call: TRBJ2-1; cdr3_length: 14; v_call: TRBV6-2/TRBV6-3; cdr3_aa: CASSDGGARNEQFF
j_call: TRBJ2-7; cdr3_length: 15; v_call: TRBV19; cdr3_aa: CASSMDRGLSYEQYF
j_call: TRBJ1-1; cdr3_length: 15; v_call: TRBV18; cdr3_aa: CASSPKGQGASEAFF
j_call: TRBJ2-3; cdr3_length: 13; v_call: TRBV12-3/TRBV12-4; cdr3_aa: CASSFTTDNTQYF
j_call: TRBJ1-4; cdr3_length: 12; v_call: TRBV2; cdr3_aa: CASSVGWEKLFF
j_call: TRBJ2-1; cdr3_length: 14; v_call: TRBV10-1; cdr3_aa: CASILRASYNEQFF
j_call: TRBJ2-2; cdr3_length: 15; v_call: TRBV7-3; cdr3_aa: CASSLSYSSTGELFF
j_call: TRBJ1-1; cdr3_length: 17; v_call: TRBV7-9; cdr3_aa: CASNPRGDRSLNTEAFF
j_call: TRBJ1-1; cdr3_length: 14; v_call: TRBV6-5; cdr3_aa: CASKGNRGNAEAFF
j_call: TRBJ2-7; cdr3_length: 13; v_call: TRBV14; cdr3_aa: CASSQDLGAEQYF
j_call: TRBJ1-2; cdr3_length: 15; v_call: TRBV7-2; cdr3_aa: CASSLDRGLGYGYTF
j_call: TRBJ2-5; cdr3_length: 16; v_call: TRBV7-9; cdr3_aa: CASSSSLIAGDETQYF
j_call: TRBJ2-1; cdr3_length: 16; v_call: TRBV28; cdr3_aa: CASSLWGQGVRNEQFF
j_call: TRBJ1-5; cdr3_length: 16; v_call: TRBV4-1; cdr3_aa: CASSQEDSLSNQPQHF
j_call: TRBJ1-3; cdr3_length: 15; v_call: TRBV5-6; cdr3_aa: CASSFTHSSGNTIYF
j_call: TRBJ1-1; cdr3_length: 12; v_call: TRBV28; cdr3_aa: CASRGPNTEAFF
j_call: TRBJ2-3; cdr3_length: 14; v_call: TRBV24-1; cdr3_aa: CATSDPGRGDTQYF
j_call: TRBJ1-2; cdr3_length: 14; v_call: TRBV5-1; cdr3_aa: CASSLRESNYGYTF
j_call: TRBJ2-7; cdr3_length: 14; v_call: TRBV7-8; cdr3_aa: CASSPEGTGVRQYF
j_call: TRBJ2-2; cdr3_length: 16; v_call: TRBV7-6; cdr3_aa: CASSLGPTGYTGELFF
j_call: TRBJ2-1; cdr3_length: 16; v_call: TRBV5-8; cdr3_aa: CASSLDQRRGDNEQFF